Here is one T cell receptor (beta chain) with its context. Its antigen is not identified. The data were obtained in a study of cytomegalovirus exposure and HLA in healthy donors. Study results and caveats: Previous analysis showed most TCR beta V segments were productive about 87% or about 30% of the time. In a later analysis, several top co-occurrence clusters appeared linked to parvovirus B19, influenza, CMV and Epstein-Barr virus.

Healthy bone marrow donors made up the donor group. The PCR employed 60 Vbeta primers together with 13 Jbeta primers. Assay: immunoSEQ multiplex PCR; the TCRdb copy retains only in-frame clones and omits some. The table lists 100,000 to 150,000 clones, 74% of them singletons, with approximately 3.9% in the top ten. Trimming took 4 bases from V and 0 from J; bases not matched to a gene: 6. Germline CDR1 and CDR2: SGHVS and FNYEAQ. The CDR3 length is 16 residues. This receptor was identified in a man aged 40-49 years in good health and CMV-seropositive. The sample consisted of PBMCs. The gene calls are TRBV7-6 and TRBJ2-7; 10 bases agree with TRBD2. CDR3 sequence: CASSSTAGGASYEQYF. The CDR3 region has the DNA TGTGCCAGCAGCTCGACAGCGGGAGGGGCCTCCTACGAGCAGTACTTC.